This section outlines one T cell receptor beta chain sequence together with its context. The V end was cut by 0 bases, the J end by 7 bases, with 15 bases between. This CDR3 is built from 16 residues. Germline CDR1 reads MGHRA; CDR2 reads YSYEKL. Naive CD8 T cells, phenotype CD8+CD4-CCR7+CD45RA+, were sorted. Previously described methods and listed TCR primers were used for bulk TCR libraries. A single record per CDR3 protein comes from TCRdb applying MiXCR to the PCR reads. The profile covers under 350,000 distinct CDR3 sequences, with roughly 24% appearing a single time and approximately 0.74% taken by the ten largest. These data belong to a study of molecular identifiers for immune sequencing clone quantification.

This TCR was recovered from a human donor in good health. Some libraries in this study had Jurkat cell RNA spiked in. This chain uses TRBV4-1 with TRBJ1-4, with D perhaps TRBD1 (5 bases). The sample consisted of naive CD8+ T cells from blood, with Jurkat cell RNA spiked in. The subset is: FACS-sorted CD8+CD4-CCR7+CD45RA+ naive T cells. CDR3 in DNA: TGCGCCAGCAGCCAAGATCGGAGGGGTGTCAGTGAAAAACTGTTTTTT. The encoded protein is CASSQDRRGVSEKLFF.